The 26 T cell receptor beta chains reported below all come from one sample, sequenced in a study of OX40 agonist ivuxolimab in advanced cancers. Repertoires were generated with immunoSEQ multiplex PCR, while TCRdb's copy carries only in-frame clones and drops some. This table has around 90,000 clones, approximately 90% appearing once. The sequencing used CD4+ or CD8+ T cells sorted from blood, collected in a trial of the OX40 agonist ivuxolimab. Every receptor here comes from an adult with an advanced solid tumor such as melanoma, head and neck, liver or kidney cancer.

In its sample, this clone was seen a few times. The chain carries TRBV9 and TRBJ1-1; D is uncertain. The germline V gene has CDR1 SGDLS and CDR2 YYNGEE. V dropped 0 bases and J dropped 5 bases, with 8 bases sitting between them. This CDR3 has 13 amino acids. In DNA form, the CDR3 reads TGTGCCAGCAGCGTAGAAGGGTTGACTGAAGCTTTCTTT. This codes for CASSVEGLTEAFF.

A single count supports this clone. The CDR3 here is CASSPSGGGITYEQYF. The CDR3 coding sequence is TGTGCCAGCAGTCCCTCCGGGGGGGGGATCACCTACGAGCAGTACTTC. This sequence joins TRBV5-4 and TRBJ2-7; 8 bases agree with TRBD2. CDR1 is SGHNT, CDR2 YYREEE, per germline (reference sequence). CDR3 length: 16 residues. V was pared by 5 bases and J by 2 bases, with 12 bases of the junction left unmatched.

The chain uses TRBV5-4 and TRBJ2-1; 12 bases are shared with TRBD2. With V trimmed by 4 bases and J by 4 bases, 9 bases remained unmatched. This CDR3 is built from 17 residues. The germline CDR1 and CDR2 sequences are SGHNT and YYREEE (reference sequence). The chain's CDR3 is CASSPDTSGRSYNEQFF. The CDR3 DNA sequence: TGTGCCAGCAGCCCAGACACTAGCGGGAGGTCATACAATGAGCAGTTCTTC.

The V gene is TRBV19, the J gene TRBJ2-2; 7 bases match TRBD2. Germline CDR1 and CDR2: LNHDA and SQIVND (reference sequence). The CDR3 consists of 15 residues. V lost 5 bases, J lost 8 bases, and 11 bases stayed unmatched. The CDR3 DNA reads as TGTGCCAGTAGTGGAGCGGGGCCTCGTGTTGGGGAGCTGTTTTTT. Translation gives CASSGAGPRVGELFF.

This sequence joins TRBV10-1 and TRBJ2-2; TRBD1 matches at 7 bases. Trimming at V came to 7 bases and at J to 8 bases, leaving 7 bases not matched to a gene. Germline V gene lookup returns CDR1 WNHNN and CDR2 SYGVQD (reference sequence). CDR3 length: 13 residues. The CDR3 loop reads CASNDRVRGELFF. The CDR3 region has the DNA TGCGCCAGCAACGACAGGGTTCGAGGGGAGCTGTTTTTT.

This clone was seen a single time. This chain joins TRBV27 and TRBJ2-7; 7 nucleotides line up with TRBD2. Germline CDR1 reads MNHEY; CDR2 reads SMNVEV (reference sequence). This CDR3 has 15 residues. V gave up 1 base and J gave up 4 bases; unmatched junction bases: 7. DNA for the CDR3: TGTGCCAGCAGTTTATTGTCGAGCGGGGCGTACGAGCAGTACTTC. Translated, it gives CASSLLSSGAYEQYF.

The chain recombines TRBV4-3 with TRBJ1-6; D is unclear. Trimming left V 4 bases short and J 7 bases short, with 5 bases between. Germline CDR1 reads LGHNA; CDR2 reads YSLEER. This CDR3 spans 12 amino acids. For the CDR3, the DNA is TGCGCCAGCAGCCTGGGAAATTCACCCCTCCACTTT. This codes for CASSLGNSPLHF.

This chain links TRBV28 with TRBJ2-2; perhaps TRBD1 as D (5 bases). The CDR3 contains 12 residues. Germline V gives CDR1 MDHEN, CDR2 SYDVKM. V was pared by 8 bases and J by 7 bases, with 11 bases between. The CDR3 is CASSAQGGELFF. The CDR3 bases are TGTGCCAGCTCGGCCCAGGGCGGGGAGCTGTTTTTT.

The genes are TRBV10-3 and TRBJ2-5; TRBD1 matches at 7 bases. Per the germline V gene, CDR1 is ENHRY and CDR2 is SYGVKD. This CDR3 region has 13 residues. V shed 5 bases, J shed 4 bases, and the junction held 4 bases outside the gene matches. The CDR3 bases are TGTGCCATCAGTAATCGACAGGGAGAGACCCAGTACTTC. Its translation: CAISNRQGETQYF.

The rearrangement links TRBV28 to TRBJ2-7; the match to TRBD2 covers 8 bases. CDR1 and CDR2 (germline): MDHEN, SYDVKM. V dropped 5 bases and J dropped 2; count of bases not matched to a gene: 8. The CDR3 covers 15 residues. The CDR3 coding sequence is TGTGCCAGCAGTCCATTACTAGCGGTTACCTACGAGCAGTACTTC. Protein sequence: CASSPLLAVTYEQYF.

V usage is TRBV19 and J usage is TRBJ1-2; maybe TRBD1 (5 bases). The CDR3 is 14 amino acids. Germline V gene lookup returns CDR1 LNHDA and CDR2 SQIVND (reference sequence). V lost 2 bases to trimming and J lost 8 bases, with 15 bases between them. Written as DNA, the CDR3 is TGTGCCAGTAGTATACTCATGGGGGGATCGGGCTACACCTTC. Its translation: CASSILMGGSGYTF.

This chain joins TRBV19 and TRBJ1-3; D not resolved. This CDR3 is built from 16 residues. Between the trimmed V and J ends, which lost 5 bases and 0 bases, there was a span of 14 bases. Germline assignment: CDR1 LNHDA and CDR2 SQIVND (reference sequence). CDR3 sequence: CASSLWTDFSGNTIYF. DNA of the CDR3: TGTGCCAGTAGTCTCTGGACCGATTTCTCTGGAAACACCATATATTTT.

The chain combines TRBV5-1 with TRBJ2-5, with TRBD2 matching 11 bases. From germline, CDR1 is SGHRS and CDR2 YFSETQ. V gave up 0 bases and J gave up 2 bases; unmatched junction bases: 6. This CDR3 has 17 residues. In DNA form, the CDR3 reads TGCGCCAGCAGCTTGGGATTACTAGCGGGAGTTCAAGAGACCCAGTACTTC. Encoded protein: CASSLGLLAGVQETQYF.

This rearrangement joins TRBV11-3 to TRBJ2-1, with 13 bases identical to TRBD2. Per the germline V gene, CDR1 is SGHNT and CDR2 is YENEEA. With 4 bases clipped from V and 1 base from J, the junction kept 7 bases outside the gene matches. This CDR3 region has 18 residues. CDR3 coding DNA: TGTGCCAGCAGCTCCCGACTAGCGGGAGGTAAGTCCTACAATGAGCAGTTCTTC. It is translated as CASSSRLAGGKSYNEQFF. Full variable domain (remainder filled in from reference TRBV11-3 and TRBJ2-1): EAGVVQSPRYKIIEKKQPVAFWCNPISGHNTLYWYLQNLGQGPELLIRYENEEAVDDSQLPKDRFSAERLKGVDSTLKIQPAELGDSAVYLCASSSRLAGGKSYNEQFFGPGTRLTVL.

The chain employs TRBV5-1 and TRBJ1-5; TRBD1 agrees at 9 bases. The CDR3 loop spans 15 amino acids. V dropped 0 bases and J dropped 7; count of bases not matched to a gene: 5. Germline V CDR1 and CDR2: SGHRS, YFSETQ. The CDR3 DNA reads TGCGCCAGCAGCTTGGGGGACAGGGATGGGCAGCCCCAGCATTTT. As protein: CASSLGDRDGQPQHF.

This chain connects TRBV5-6 to TRBJ2-7; D may correspond to TRBD1 or TRBD2 (6 bases each). This CDR3 contains 11 residues. Trimming took 3 bases from V and 11 from J, leaving 12 bases between them. Germline CDR1 is SGHDT and CDR2 is YYEEEE. In DNA form, the CDR3 reads TGTGCCAGCAGCTCTCGCGGGACAAAGTACTTC. Its translation: CASSSRGTKYF.

The gene calls are TRBV27 and TRBJ1-5, with 8 bases that match TRBD1. Germline CDR1 and CDR2: MNHEY and SMNVEV (reference sequence). CDR3 size: 14 residues. With 4 bases clipped from V and 5 bases from J, the junction kept 4 bases outside the gene matches. The CDR3 DNA reads as TGTGCCAGCAGTTCGCTGACAGGGGATCAGCCCCAGCATTTT. It is translated as CASSSLTGDQPQHF.

Only one count was recorded for this clone. The J gene is TRBJ1-1, the V gene TRBV19; D unclear. Per germline, CDR1 LNHDA and CDR2 SQIVND (reference sequence). V lost 5 bases and J lost 5, with 15 bases in between. The CDR3 extends over 14 amino acids. This CDR3 is CASSGREKGTEAFF. CDR3 sequence (DNA): TGTGCCAGTAGTGGAAGGGAGAAAGGAACTGAAGCTTTCTTT. Full variable domain (rest looked up from reference TRBV19 and TRBJ1-1): DGGITQSPKYLFRKEGQNVTLSCEQNLNHDAMYWYRQDPGQGLRLIYYSQIVNDFQKGDIAEGYSVSREKKESFPLTVTSAQKNPTAFYLCASSGREKGTEAFFGQGTRLTVV.

This chain links TRBV6-5 with TRBJ1-3; no clear D. The CDR3 is 14 residues long. The germline V gene has CDR1 MNHEY and CDR2 SVGAGI. V was pared by 0 bases and J by 1 base, with 4 bases between. The CDR3 coding sequence is TGTGCCAGCAGTTACTCGAAGTCTGGAAACACCATATATTTT. Amino acids: CASSYSKSGNTIYF.

The chain is built from TRBV10-3 and TRBJ1-4; possible D gene TRBD1, 5 bases. The CDR3 has 13 residues. V dropped 10 bases and J dropped 8 bases, with 17 bases sitting between them. CDR1 ENHRY and CDR2 SYGVKD come from the germline V gene. The CDR3 bases are TGTGCCACGTCGGATAGCAGGGCCGAAAAACTGTTTTTT. It codes for CATSDSRAEKLFF.

The chain uses TRBV6-6 and TRBJ1-1; D is perhaps TRBD1 (5 bases). Germline V gene sequence: CDR1 MNHNY, CDR2 SVGAGI (reference sequence). The CDR3 length is 14 residues. Between the trimmed V and J ends, which lost 7 bases and 4 bases, there was a span of 16 bases. The CDR3 nucleotides are TGTGCCAGCACTAGGGGCGGTTTGGTCACTGAAGCTTTCTTT. Amino acids: CASTRGGLVTEAFF.

This clone was observed a single time. The chain carries TRBV7-6 and TRBJ2-5; D uncertain. CDR1 and CDR2 from the germline V gene are SGHVS and FNYEAQ. This CDR3 has 13 amino acids. V lost 3 bases and J 6 bases, leaving 11 bases between the germline ends. CDR3 amino acids: CASSFSPLKTQYF. CDR3 bases: TGTGCCAGCAGCTTCTCGCCCCTTAAGACCCAGTACTTC. The full variable domain, with the rest looked up from reference TRBV7-6 and TRBJ2-5, is GAGVSQSPRYKVTKRGQDVALRCDPISGHVSLYWYRQALGQGPEFLTYFNYEAQQDKSGLPNDRFSAERPEGSISTLTIQRTEQRDSAMYRCASSFSPLKTQYFGPGTRLLVL.

The chain links TRBV2 to TRBJ2-5, with 8 nucleotides matching TRBD1. V shed 8 bases and J 5 bases; nucleotides not matched to a gene: 10. This CDR3 is 14 amino acids long. Germline CDR1 SNHLY, CDR2 FYNNEI. CDR3 nucleotides: TGTGCCAGCCGGGCGGGCAGGGGGCGTGAGACCCAGTACTTC. Translating it yields CASRAGRGRETQYF.

Remarks on this clone: Other DNA sequences in the sample encode the same CDR3. The rearrangement links TRBV30 to TRBJ2-3, with D possibly TRBD2 on 5 matching bases. The CDR3 sequence is 12 residues long. The V end was cut by 1 base, the J end by 4 bases, with 6 bases between. From germline, CDR1 is GTSNPN and CDR2 SVGIG (reference sequence). The CDR3 spells CAWSEGADTQYF. CDR3 bases: TGTGCCTGGAGTGAGGGAGCAGATACGCAGTATTTT.

The chain is built from TRBV18 and TRBJ2-7; 8 nucleotides match TRBD1. The CDR3 runs to 14 residues. With V trimmed by 4 bases and J by 3 bases, 5 bases remained unmatched. Germline V gene data show CDR1 as KGHSH and CDR2 as LQKENI. The CDR3 nucleotides read TGTGCCAGCTCACAGGACAGGGTTAACTACGAGCAGTACTTC. Translating gives CASSQDRVNYEQYF.

This clone was picked up one time. The CDR3, as DNA: TGTGCCAGCAGGACACCGGGAGGGACTAACTACGAGCAGTACTTC. It translates to CASRTPGGTNYEQYF. J is TRBJ2-7 and V is TRBV6-5; 8 positions agree with TRBD2. CDR1 is MNHEY and CDR2 is SVGAGI in the germline V gene. This CDR3 has 15 amino acids. Germline trimming cut 6 bases from V and 3 bases from J; bases unmatched to any gene: 10.